The rows below give T cell receptor beta chains drawn from one sample of a study of shared clonotypes between healthy human individuals. Here immunoSEQ multiplex PCR was the method, and the copy in TCRdb shows in-frame clones only, minus some. This sample yields 2 million to 2.5 million clones, of which over 90% are seen a single time; 0.39% belongs to the top ten. The sample taken for sequencing was naive CD4+ T cells from PBMCs. Receptors were obtained from a man between 18 and 35 years old in good health. Some clones in this sample may be carry-over from other donors' samples. The CDR3 runs from the conserved cysteine through the conserved F or W. A D gene is named only where the DNA matches it firmly. Size values are once, few and many counts, or a class for expanded clones, and some rows have none.

v_call	j_call	clone_size	d_call	cdr3_nt	cdr3_aa
TRBV29-1	TRBJ2-1	-	TRBD2	TGCAGCGTTGCCCCTATGACTAGCGGGAGGGGTGGCAATGAGCAGTTCTTC	CSVAPMTSGRGGNEQFF
TRBV6-1	TRBJ2-2	-	-	TGTGCCAGCAGTGTGGTGGCTACCGGGGAGCTGTTTTTT	CASSVVATGELFF
TRBV9	TRBJ1-2	-	-	TGTGCCAGCAGCGTCGAGATCGGGGGTGGCTACACCTTC	CASSVEIGGGYTF
TRBV10-3	TRBJ2-3	-	-	TGTGCCATCAGGGACAGACCCACAGATACGCAGTATTTT	CAIRDRPTDTQYF
TRBV11-3	TRBJ2-7	-	-	TGTGCCAGCAGCCATGGGGGCGAGCAGTACTTC	CASSHGGEQYF
TRBV5-1	TRBJ2-1	-	TRBD2	TGCGCCAGCAGCGGGACAGGTGGGACTAGCGGGGATTACAATGAGCAGTTCTTC	CASSGTGGTSGDYNEQFF
TRBV7-9	TRBJ1-4	few	-	TGTGCCAGCAGTCCGGGTCAGGGGAGTGAAAAACTGTTTTTT	CASSPGQGSEKLFF
TRBV5-1	TRBJ1-2	-	TRBD1	TGCGCCAGCAGCTCCGGCCGCCGGACAGGGAGGTATGGCTACACCTTC	CASSSGRRTGRYGYTF
TRBV9	TRBJ2-7	-	-	TGTGCCAGCAGCAAACGGGACGGTAAAGGGGAGCAGTACTTC	CASSKRDGKGEQYF
TRBV7-2	TRBJ1-2	-	-	TGTGCCAGCAGCACCGAACAGGGCCGCTATGGCTACACCTTC	CASSTEQGRYGYTF
TRBV7-3	TRBJ2-2	-	-	TGTGCCAGCAGCTTAATGTCCTCAGGGTCCGGGGAGCTGTTTTTT	CASSLMSSGSGELFF
TRBV6-6	TRBJ1-5	-	-	TGTGCCAGCAGTTACGGGGGGAGAAGCAATCAGCCCCAGCATTTT	CASSYGGRSNQPQHF
TRBV6-5	TRBJ2-5	-	-	TGTGCCAGCAGTACAGGGAGGGAGACCCAGTACTTC	CASSTGRETQYF
TRBV28	TRBJ1-4	-	TRBD1	TGTGCCAGCAGTTCCGGGACAGGGCCACGGGAAAAACTGTTTTTT	CASSSGTGPREKLFF
TRBV6-1	TRBJ2-1	-	TRBD2	TGTGCCAGCAGTAGGCTAGCGGGGTACAATGAGCAGTTCTTC	CASSRLAGYNEQFF
TRBV11-2	TRBJ1-3	-	-	TGTGCCAGCAGCTTCTCCGGGTCTGGAAACACCATATATTTT	CASSFSGSGNTIYF
TRBV5-4	TRBJ2-3	-	TRBD2	TGTGCCAGCAGCTTGGGGGGACCGGGAGGGGCCGATACGCAGTATTTT	CASSLGGPGGADTQYF
TRBV7-9	TRBJ2-2	-	-	TGTGCCAGCAGCCCGACAGCGAACACCGGGGAGCTGTTTTTT	CASSPTANTGELFF
TRBV4-1	TRBJ2-7	-	TRBD2	TGCGCCAGCAGCCAAGAAAGGGGGAGACTAGCGGGAGGACCACCTTCTTGGGAGCAGTACTTC	CASSQERGRLAGGPPSWEQYF
TRBV19	TRBJ1-1	-	-	TGTGCCAGTAGTATAGTTGACGTCGTGAACACTGAAGCTTTCTTT	CASSIVDVVNTEAFF
TRBV4-1	TRBJ2-5	-	-	TGCGCCAGCAGCCAAGATATTCCGGGGGGCCCCGTCCAAGAGACCCAGTACTTC	CASSQDIPGGPVQETQYF
TRBV6-5	TRBJ1-2	-	-	TGTGCCAGCAGCCCCCGGGGGAACTATGGCTACACCTTC	CASSPRGNYGYTF
TRBV11-3	TRBJ2-1	-	-	TGTGCCAGCAGCCCCGGAGGGGGGGAGCAGTTCTTC	CASSPGGGEQFF
TRBV28	TRBJ1-2	-	-	TGTGCCAGCAGTAACCCGGGTTCTGGTTATGGCTACACCTTC	CASSNPGSGYGYTF
TRBV7-9	TRBJ2-7	once	-	TGTGCCAGCACAAGGGGCTACGAGCAGTACTTC	CASTRGYEQYF
TRBV5-1	TRBJ2-5	-	-	TGCGCCAGCAGCTCCTTAGAGACCCAGTACTTC	CASSSLETQYF
TRBV7-9	TRBJ1-1	-	-	TGTGCCAGCAGCTTAATAGTGAACACTGAAGCTTTCTTT	CASSLIVNTEAFF
TRBV29-1	TRBJ2-4	-	TRBD2	TGCAGCGTTAGAAGGACTAGCGGGAGGGAGGGCATTCAGTACTTC	CSVRRTSGREGIQYF
TRBV20-1	TRBJ2-5	-	-	TGCAGTGCCAGACGGACGGAGACCCAGTACTTC	CSARRTETQYF
TRBV9	TRBJ2-2	-	-	TGTGCCAGCAGCGCCCGGGGTGATCACACCGGGGAGCTGTTTTTT	CASSARGDHTGELFF
TRBV6-1	TRBJ2-5	-	-	TGTGCCAGCAGTGAAGCGGAAGAGACCCAGTACTTC	CASSEAEETQYF
TRBV7-9	TRBJ1-2	-	-	TGTGCCAGCAGCCGACTCAGGGTTAGACGGGACAATCCTGGCTACACCTTC	CASSRLRVRRDNPGYTF
TRBV28	TRBJ2-3	once	-	TGTGCCAGCAGGGGACCCCTGGGAACCACAGATACGCAGTATTTT	CASRGPLGTTDTQYF
TRBV10-3	TRBJ1-2	-	TRBD1	TGTGCCACGCCTAGACAGGGCCCGGCGGGTGGCTACACCTTC	CATPRQGPAGGYTF
TRBV7-2	TRBJ2-3	-	TRBD1	TGTGCCAGCAGGTCCCCCGGGACAGGGTTGTCAGATACGCAGTATTTT	CASRSPGTGLSDTQYF
TRBV5-1	TRBJ2-3	-	TRBD1	TGCGCCAGCAGCTTACCGGGACAGGGGAGCGCAGATACGCAGTATTTT	CASSLPGQGSADTQYF
TRBV9	TRBJ2-7	-	-	TGTGCCAGCAGCGACCGAGCCGGATCGGCCTACGAGCAGTACTTC	CASSDRAGSAYEQYF
TRBV27	TRBJ2-5	-	-	TGTGCCAGCAGTTCCTCCTGGACCCAAGAGACCCAGTACTTC	CASSSSWTQETQYF
TRBV7-8	TRBJ1-2	-	TRBD1	TGTGCCAGCAGCTTGGCGGCAGGGGCAGGGGGCCGGAACTATGGCTACACCTTC	CASSLAAGAGGRNYGYTF
TRBV10-1	TRBJ2-5	-	TRBD2	TGCGCCAGCGGGAAAAGGGGGGTAGCGGGAAGCCGGTCGGGCGAGACCCAGTACTTC	CASGKRGVAGSRSGETQYF
TRBV2	TRBJ1-2	-	-	TGTGCCAGCAGTGTCAGGGGACGGGACTATGGCTACACCTTC	CASSVRGRDYGYTF
TRBV5-5	TRBJ1-4	-	-	TGTGCCAGCAGCCCGGTAGCAGGGGTTCCTAATGAAAAACTGTTTTTT	CASSPVAGVPNEKLFF
TRBV5-6	TRBJ1-3	once	-	TGTGCCAGCAGCTTGGTGGCCTCTGGAAACACCATATATTTT	CASSLVASGNTIYF
TRBV30	TRBJ1-2	-	TRBD1	TGTGCCTGGAGTGGATCCCGGGACAGGGGGACTGCTAACTATGGCTACACCTTC	CAWSGSRDRGTANYGYTF
TRBV7-2	TRBJ2-1	-	-	TGTGCCAGCAGCCAGAAGGCGGCAGGGTTCATTGATGAGCAGTTCTTC	CASSQKAAGFIDEQFF
TRBV5-1	TRBJ1-5	-	-	TGCGCCAGCAGCTTGGGTCCGCTTAGCAATCAGCCCCAGCATTTT	CASSLGPLSNQPQHF
TRBV29-1	TRBJ2-3	-	-	TGCAGCGTTGCCTGGGTTGAAGATACGCAGTATTTT	CSVAWVEDTQYF
TRBV27	TRBJ1-1	-	TRBD1	TGTGCCAGCACTACAACGGGGACAGGGGACACTGAAGCTTTCTTT	CASTTTGTGDTEAFF
TRBV28	TRBJ1-4	-	-	TGTGCCAGCAGCCTCTGGGCCACATCAACAACTAATGAAAAACTGTTTTTT	CASSLWATSTTNEKLFF